This T cell receptor beta chain stems from a study of blood T cell repertoires in COVID-19. Study-level background: Whether acute or convalescent, the COVID-19 samples came from the United States, Italy and Spain.

This clone turned up a few times. Method: immunoSEQ multiplex PCR; TCRdb's copy keeps in-frame clones and lacks some. The profile covers 61,000 or so clones, with 65% to 80% appearing a single time and 4.5% to 7% taken by the ten largest. V was clipped by 0 bases and J by 1 base, with 12 bases between them. CDR1 is MNHEY, CDR2 SVGAGI, per germline. The CDR3 loop spans 16 amino acids. This clonotype originated in a woman in her 70s with acute or convalescent COVID-19. The sample was peripheral blood. The gene calls are TRBV6-5 and TRBJ2-5, with D perhaps TRBD1 (6 bases). The CDR3 here is CASSYSPAGVQETQYF. DNA of the CDR3: TGTGCCAGCAGTTACTCCCCCGCAGGGGTCCAAGAGACCCAGTACTTC.